The 14 T cell receptor beta chains below all came from one sample that was sequenced in a study of T-cell memory formation after mild COVID-19. Each CDR3 protein is one row after TCRdb ran MiXCR on the 5' RACE reads. In the table there are 350,000 to 500,000 distinct CDR3 sequences, about 25% of which are singletons. The sample taken for sequencing was PBMCs or a T cell subset sorted from them (not recorded which). The receptors were sampled from an adult woman who had mild COVID-19 (a few samples of this study predate the infection). Cell type and time point are not known.

V usage is TRBV25-1 and J usage is TRBJ1-2; 12 positions agree with TRBD1. The CDR3 has 13 residues. The germline V gene has CDR1 MGHDK and CDR2 SYGVNS. The V segment lost 8 bases and the J segment 7 bases; nucleotides outside the gene matches: 5. The CDR3 loop is CASGGQGAGGYTF. The CDR3 DNA reads TGTGCCAGCGGGGGACAGGGGGCAGGTGGCTACACCTTC.

This clonotype has a count of ten or more. The chain joins TRBV6-5 to TRBJ2-7; TRBD1 agrees at 11 bases. CDR3 size: 14 residues. Germline CDR1 is MNHEY and CDR2 is SVGAGI. J was trimmed by 2 bases and V by 5 bases; bases with no gene match: 2. The CDR3 coding sequence is TGTGCCAGCAGTCAGGGACAGGGGGCCTACGAGCAGTACTTC. Translating gives CASSQGQGAYEQYF.

In its sample, this clonotype was seen a few times. The chain employs TRBV24-1 and TRBJ2-4; 8 nucleotides line up with TRBD2. Germline CDR1 reads KGHDR; CDR2 reads SFDVKD. V gave up 2 bases and J gave up 0 bases; unmatched junction bases: 8. The CDR3 loop spans 18 amino acids. The CDR3 here is CATSDSSLAGLAKNIQYF. DNA for the CDR3: TGTGCCACCAGTGATTCCTCTCTAGCGGGCCTAGCCAAAAACATTCAGTACTTC.

The gene calls are TRBV4-2 and TRBJ1-2; 9 bases map to TRBD1. The CDR3 consists of 16 residues. Germline V gives CDR1 LGHNA, CDR2 YNFKEQ. V shed 0 bases, J shed 8 bases, and the junction held 10 bases outside the gene matches. The CDR3 loop is CASSQDGDRVSRGYTF. The CDR3 DNA reads TGTGCCAGCAGCCAAGACGGGGACAGGGTCTCACGGGGCTACACCTTC.

The chain uses TRBV3-1 and TRBJ2-1, with 16 bases aligning to TRBD2. The length of the CDR3 is 15 residues. CDR1 and CDR2 from the germline V gene are LGHDT and YNNKEL (reference sequence). The trim removed 0 bases at V and 14 bases at J, leaving 4 bases unmatched. CDR3 nucleotides: TGTGCCAGCAGCCAAGAAGGGACTAGCGGGAGGGCCAAGTTCTTC. This encodes CASSQEGTSGRAKFF.

This clonotype was counted between two and nine times. This chain uses TRBV20-1 with TRBJ2-3; D is ambiguous. Germline-derived CDR1 and CDR2 are DFQATT and SNEGSKA (reference sequence). The CDR3 sequence is 15 residues long. V lost 3 bases, J lost 1 base, and 14 bases lay in between. This CDR3 reads CSASLLGMGTDTQYF. CDR3 nucleotide sequence: TGCAGTGCTAGTCTCCTGGGGATGGGCACAGATACGCAGTATTTT.

CDR3 residues: CASMPYGLAGGYYEQYF. The CDR3 DNA reads TGTGCCAGCATGCCCTATGGGCTAGCGGGAGGCTACTACGAGCAGTACTTC. This chain connects TRBV6-6 to TRBJ2-7, with TRBD2 matching 11 bases. The ends lost 7 bases at V and 3 bases at J; junction bases unmatched: 14. Germline V gene lookup returns CDR1 MNHNY and CDR2 SVGAGI (reference sequence). This CDR3 is 17 amino acids long.

This chain joins TRBV24-1 and TRBJ2-1, with 11 bases fitting TRBD2. Germline V lookup: CDR1 KGHDR, CDR2 SFDVKD. Unmatched junction bases numbered 4, after V lost 4 bases and J lost 3 bases. The length of the CDR3 is 16 residues. CDR3 loop: CATSDLSGRDYNEQFF. DNA for the CDR3: TGTGCCACCAGTGACCTTAGCGGGAGGGACTACAATGAGCAGTTCTTC.

The V and J genes are TRBV7-9 and TRBJ2-2, with D unclear. From germline, CDR1 is SEHNR and CDR2 FQNEAQ (reference sequence). The CDR3 length is 13 residues. The ends were cut back, 4 bases at V and 15 bases at J, with 18 bases in the middle. CDR3 sequence reads: CASSYQAWGEVFF. DNA of the CDR3: TGTGCCAGCAGCTACCAGGCGTGGGGTGAGGTGTTTTTT.

This clonotype appeared many times. The J gene is TRBJ2-3, the V gene TRBV12-3 or TRBV12-4, with TRBD2 as a possible D gene (6 bases). The CDR3 loop spans 17 amino acids. The V gene lost 2 bases and the J gene lost 6 bases, with 21 bases spanning the gap. In nucleotides, the CDR3 is TGTGCCAGCAGTTTAAGAGGTATGGGACTTCATCGGGATACGCAGTATTTT. Translation: CASSLRGMGLHRDTQYF.

Comment on this clonotype: Compared with germline, one end of the junction differs, possibly owing to a read error. The J gene is TRBJ1-2, the V gene TRBV5-1; 10 positions agree with TRBD1. Germline CDR1 reads SGHRS; CDR2 reads YFSETQ. The CDR3 is 16 residues long. The CDR3 bases are TGCGCCAGCAGCTCGGAACCGGGACAGGGGTTCGATGGCTACACATTC. As protein: CASSSEPGQGFDGYTF.

The chain joins TRBV15 to TRBJ2-1, with 8 bases lining up with TRBD2. The CDR3 sequence is 14 residues long. The V segment lost 11 bases and the J segment 3 bases; nucleotides outside the gene matches: 9. The germline V gene encodes CDR1 LNHNV and CDR2 YYDKDF (reference sequence). CDR3 DNA: TGTGCCTCGCAAAGGGGACTAGACTACAATGAGCAGTTCTTC. Translating it yields CASQRGLDYNEQFF.

The chain employs TRBV7-3 and TRBJ2-3; D possibly corresponds to TRBD2 (5 bases). The germline V gene encodes CDR1 SGHTA and CDR2 FQGTGA. This CDR3 has 14 residues. The ends were cut back, 4 bases at V and 4 bases at J, with 12 bases in the middle. CDR3 sequence (DNA): TGTGCCAGCAGCTCTGGGATTAGCGCAGATACGCAGTATTTT. The encoded protein is CASSSGISADTQYF.

This clonotype was seen a handful of times. The genes are TRBV25-1 and TRBJ2-7, with 12 bases lining up with TRBD2. Trimming at V came to 2 bases and at J to 4 bases, leaving 3 bases not matched to a gene. The CDR3 has 15 residues. Germline lookup yields CDR1 MGHDK and CDR2 SYGVNS. The CDR3 reads CASSEPGLAGYEQYF. CDR3 in DNA: TGTGCCAGCAGTGAACCGGGACTAGCGGGTTACGAGCAGTACTTC.